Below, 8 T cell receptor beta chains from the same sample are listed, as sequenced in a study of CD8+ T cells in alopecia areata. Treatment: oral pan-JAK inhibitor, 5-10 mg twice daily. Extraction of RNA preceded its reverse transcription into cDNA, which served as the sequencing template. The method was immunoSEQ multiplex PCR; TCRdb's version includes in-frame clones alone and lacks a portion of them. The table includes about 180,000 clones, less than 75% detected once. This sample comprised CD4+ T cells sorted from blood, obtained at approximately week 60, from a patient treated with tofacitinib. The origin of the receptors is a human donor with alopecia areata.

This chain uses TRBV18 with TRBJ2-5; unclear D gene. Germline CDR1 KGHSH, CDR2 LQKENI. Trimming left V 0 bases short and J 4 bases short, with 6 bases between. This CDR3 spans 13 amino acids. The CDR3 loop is CASSPPVRETQYF. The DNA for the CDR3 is TGTGCCAGCTCACCACCGGTCCGAGAGACCCAGTACTTC.

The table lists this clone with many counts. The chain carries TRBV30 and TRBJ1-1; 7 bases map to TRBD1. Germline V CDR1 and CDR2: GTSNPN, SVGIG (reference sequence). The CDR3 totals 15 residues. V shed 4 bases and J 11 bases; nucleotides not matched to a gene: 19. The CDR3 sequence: CAWIVWRDSLWEAFF. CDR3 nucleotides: TGTGCCTGGATCGTATGGAGGGACAGCCTGTGGGAGGCTTTCTTT.

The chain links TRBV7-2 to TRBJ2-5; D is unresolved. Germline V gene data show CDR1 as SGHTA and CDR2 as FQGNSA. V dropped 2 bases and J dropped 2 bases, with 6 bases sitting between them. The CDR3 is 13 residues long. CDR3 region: CASSLMAQETQYF. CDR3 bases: TGTGCCAGCAGCTTAATGGCACAAGAGACCCAGTACTTC.

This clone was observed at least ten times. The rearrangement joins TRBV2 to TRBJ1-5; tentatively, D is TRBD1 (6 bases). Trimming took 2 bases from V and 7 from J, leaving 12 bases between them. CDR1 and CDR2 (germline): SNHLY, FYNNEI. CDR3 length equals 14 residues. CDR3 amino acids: CASSELGGQQPQHF. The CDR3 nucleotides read TGTGCCAGCAGTGAATTGGGGGGCCAACAGCCCCAGCATTTT.

As DNA, the CDR3 is TGTGCCAGTAGCCCACGGCCACAGGGGGCCTACAATGAGCAGTTCTTC. Encoded protein: CASSPRPQGAYNEQFF. V is TRBV19 and J is TRBJ2-1; 8 nucleotides line up with TRBD1. V lost 6 bases and J lost 2; bases outside the gene matches: 9. The length of the CDR3 is 16 residues. CDR1 and CDR2 from the germline V gene are LNHDA and SQIVND (reference sequence).

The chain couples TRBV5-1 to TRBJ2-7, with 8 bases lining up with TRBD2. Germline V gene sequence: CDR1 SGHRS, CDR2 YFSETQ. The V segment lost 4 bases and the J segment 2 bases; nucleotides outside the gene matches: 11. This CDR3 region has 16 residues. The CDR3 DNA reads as TGCGCCAGCAGCCCCTCTGGGGGCGGGGGGCCCTACGAGCAGTACTTC. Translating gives CASSPSGGGGPYEQYF.

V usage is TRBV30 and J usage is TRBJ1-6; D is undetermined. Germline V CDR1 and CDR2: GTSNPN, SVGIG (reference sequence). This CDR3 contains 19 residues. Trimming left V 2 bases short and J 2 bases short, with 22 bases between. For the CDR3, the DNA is TGTGCCTGGAGTCCGCATGTGAGGATTTCGATCACCTATAATTCACCCCTCCACTTT. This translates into CAWSPHVRISITYNSPLHF.

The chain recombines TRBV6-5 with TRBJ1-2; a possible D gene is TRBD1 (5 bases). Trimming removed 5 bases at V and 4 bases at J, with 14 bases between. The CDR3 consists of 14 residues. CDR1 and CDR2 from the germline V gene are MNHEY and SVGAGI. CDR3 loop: CASSTRGGSYGYTF. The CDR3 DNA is TGTGCCAGCAGTACCCGGGGGGGGAGCTATGGCTACACCTTC.